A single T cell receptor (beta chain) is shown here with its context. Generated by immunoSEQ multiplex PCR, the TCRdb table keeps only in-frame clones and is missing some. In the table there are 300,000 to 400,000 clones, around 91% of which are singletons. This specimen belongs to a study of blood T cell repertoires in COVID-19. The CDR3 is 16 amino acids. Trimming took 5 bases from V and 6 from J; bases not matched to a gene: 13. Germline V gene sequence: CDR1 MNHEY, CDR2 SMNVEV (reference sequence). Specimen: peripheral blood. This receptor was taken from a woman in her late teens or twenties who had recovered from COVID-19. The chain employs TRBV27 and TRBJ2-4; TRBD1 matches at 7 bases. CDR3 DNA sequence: TGTGCCAGCAGTGCCTCAAGGGGGCGCGTGGTAAACATTCAGTACTTC. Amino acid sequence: CASSASRGRVVNIQYF.